The present T cell receptor beta chain was sequenced within a study of neoadjuvant nivolumab and ipilimumab in lung cancer. Whole-study findings and limits: Resected tumors had greater TCR richness and clonality than uninvolved lung.

Germline V gives CDR1 SGHAT, CDR2 FQNNGV. The V and J ends lost 3 bases and 2 bases respectively, with 7 bases between them. The CDR3 is made up of 13 amino acids. Some clones are missing from TCRdb's copy, which holds only in-frame ones; the method was immunoSEQ multiplex PCR. The sample consists of fewer than 20,000 clones, approximately 76% of them appearing once. About this clone itself: Antigen specificity is unknown.

The chain couples TRBV11-2 to TRBJ1-2, with D hard to call. The TCR sequence derives from an adult with non-small cell lung cancer. Sequencing was performed on tumor tissue, taken after neoadjuvant nivolumab, alone or with ipilimumab, at or shortly before surgery. CDR3 in amino acids: CASSLDLNYGYTF. CDR3 coding DNA: TGTGCCAGCAGCTTGGATCTGAACTATGGCTACACCTTC.